Sequencing of this T cell receptor beta chain was carried out in a study of response to subunit inactivated influenza vaccine. CDR1 and CDR2 (germline): SGHTA, FQGNSA. The CDR3 consists of 15 residues. Trimming took 5 bases from V and 1 from J, leaving 15 bases between them. Study-level results: Authors suggested each seasonal flu vaccination may recruit only limited numbers of new T cells.

TCRdb processed the RT-PCR reads anew with MiXCR; each CDR3 protein has one entry. The table records roughly 150,000 distinct CDR3 sequences, 11% of them present only once. This clonotype was seen a handful of times. Its specificity is not known. This TCR was recovered from a man aged 50-59 years who received an inactivated influenza vaccine. This sample comprised non-naive T cells sorted from PBMCs, obtained 45 days after vaccination. This chain connects TRBV7-2 to TRBJ2-7, with a possible D match to TRBD1 (5 bases). The CDR3 reads CASSPRTSESYEQYF. Here the CDR3 DNA reads TGTGCCAGCAGCCCCAGGACATCTGAGTCCTACGAGCAGTACTTC.